This TCR beta chain was identified in a study of OX40 agonist ivuxolimab in advanced cancers. Concerning the study at large: Ivuxolimab was an agonistic, fully human IgG2 monoclonal antibody directed against OX40 (CD134), a costimulatory receptor. Intravenous ivuxolimab was administered to patients every 2 weeks at six dose levels: 0.01, 0.1, 0.3, 1.5, 3 and 10 mg/kg. Of the roughly 52 patients in dose escalation, about 19 had hepatocellular carcinoma, roughly 15 had melanoma, 9 had renal cell carcinoma and 9 had head and neck cancer. The dose-escalation cohort was about 87% male with a mean age of approximately 60 years, ranging from roughly 23 to 90. Patients were allowed to have had prior anti-PD-1, anti-PD-L1 or anti-CTLA-4 therapy, and 40% to 45% of the dose-escalation patients had previously received checkpoint inhibitors. Partial responses occurred in three dose-escalation patients, of whom one had hepatocellular carcinoma and two had cutaneous melanoma. The point of sequencing TCRbeta in the periphery was to test whether ivuxolimab changed TCR sequence diversity and drove clonal T-cell expansion. The paper describes the monotherapy dose-escalation part (N of about 55 patients) of the phase I trial of ivuxolimab. Overall study results and their limits: Low levels of normalized T-cell clonal expansion were also seen in some patients who did not respond. In the 0.1-3.0 mg/kg groups, partial responders were among the patients with the lowest normalized peripheral clonal expansion, particularly in CD8+ T cells. At doses from 0.1 to 3.0 mg/kg, clonal expansion was seen in both CD4+ and CD8+ blood T cells between baseline and week 6. After ivuxolimab, expanded clones were on average more numerous among CD8+ T cells than among CD4+ T cells. Antigen specificity was not determined for the clonally expanded peripheral T cells.

From the cysteine through the phenylalanine, the CDR3 covers 13 amino acids. The read is trimmed to its CDR3 DNA, 39 bases read in frame from base 1. The junction shows trimming of 0 bases on V and 7 bases on J, plus 12 bases between the germline ends. According to the germline V gene (reference sequence), CDR1 reads GTSNPN and CDR2 reads SVGIG. Patients with autoimmune disease history or receiving systemic immunosuppression were excluded from the trial. Peripheral blood for TCR sequencing was collected from all dose cohorts at baseline, on cycle 4 day 1, and on cycle 7 day 1. Samples came from an open-label, multicenter, first-in-human phase I dose-escalation trial of ivuxolimab. Adults with locally advanced or metastatic melanoma, renal cell carcinoma, hepatocellular carcinoma or head and neck squamous cell carcinoma were enrolled in the trial. Before TCR sequencing, CD4+ T cells and CD8+ T cells from peripheral blood were sorted into separate populations.

Comment on this clone: Its specific antigen is unknown. The sample holds no much larger clone one base away, and base qualities are not on file.

Genomic DNA was extracted from sorted cells for sequencing of the TCRbeta CDR3 region. The immunoSEQ Assay was used to sequence the TCRbeta CDR3 regions. Held by TCRdb, this immuneACCESS table contains in-frame sequences only and omits some clones. Under half of the omission traces to an unresolved V gene where checked; the cause of the rest is unknown. Across this sample there are just over 70,000 clones, with about four fifths seen only once. The ten largest make up 0.78% of the sample. The clonotype originates from an adult with an advanced solid tumor such as melanoma, head and neck, liver or kidney cancer. The starting material was CD4+ or CD8+ T cells sorted from blood, obtained in a trial of the OX40 agonist ivuxolimab. Rearrangement joined TRBV30 to TRBJ1-1; too little of a D gene remains to name it. The encoded CDR3 is CAWSVRNSFEAFF. The sequence in DNA is TGTGCCTGGAGTGTCCGCAATTCCTTTGAAGCTTTCTTT.